The 21 T cell receptor beta chains below come from one sample, sequenced in a study of blood T cell repertoires in COVID-19. Clones were read by immunoSEQ multiplex PCR, and TCRdb kept only the in-frame ones, dropping some. The repertoire consists of about 330,000 clones, with around 84% occurring once and the leading ten covering less than 11%. The sample taken for sequencing was PBMCs or T cells enriched from blood (not recorded which). The receptor set was obtained from a woman aged 18-35 years who had recovered from COVID-19.

The gene calls are TRBV3-1 (or the pseudogene TRBV3-2) and TRBJ2-2; 7 bases fit TRBD2. V was pared by 5 bases and J by 8 bases, with 8 bases of the junction left unmatched. The CDR3 runs 14 residues. Per germline, CDR1 LGHDT and CDR2 YNNKEL (reference sequence). The CDR3 protein is CASSTSLASGELFF. CDR3 coding DNA: TGTGCCAGCAGCACGTCACTAGCGTCAGGGGAGCTGTTTTTT.

The CDR3 DNA sequence: TGTGCCAGCAGCTTATTTTCGGGAGGGCGGGAGCAGTACTTC. Encoded protein: CASSLFSGGREQYF. This chain uses TRBV7-9 with TRBJ2-7, with TRBD2 matching 8 bases. V shed 2 bases and J 7 bases; nucleotides not matched to a gene: 7. Germline CDR1 reads SEHNR; CDR2 reads FQNEAQ (reference sequence). CDR3 length: 14 residues.

The chain links TRBV5-4 to TRBJ1-2; D remains ambiguous. The CDR3 has 14 amino acids. V dropped 1 base and J dropped 7 bases, with 14 bases sitting between them. Germline lookup yields CDR1 SGHNT and CDR2 YYREEE (reference sequence). Here the CDR3 reads CASSLPYFPSGYTF. The CDR3 bases are TGTGCCAGCAGCTTGCCGTATTTTCCCTCTGGCTACACCTTC.

The V call is TRBV19, the J call TRBJ1-2; D remains unclear. The length of the CDR3 is 13 residues. The V gene lost 3 bases and the J gene lost 8 bases, with 13 bases spanning the gap. Germline V gives CDR1 LNHDA, CDR2 SQIVND (reference sequence). CDR3 protein: CASSIGVLDGYTF. The CDR3 DNA reads TGTGCCAGTAGTATCGGGGTTCTGGACGGCTACACCTTC. Variable domain in full (rest from reference TRBV19 and TRBJ1-2): DGGITQSPKYLFRKEGQNVTLSCEQNLNHDAMYWYRQDPGQGLRLIYYSQIVNDFQKGDIAEGYSVSREKKESFPLTVTSAQKNPTAFYLCASSIGVLDGYTFGSGTRLTVV.

The V and J genes are TRBV28 and TRBJ1-2; TRBD1 matches at 8 bases. The V gene's germline CDR1 is MDHEN and CDR2 SYDVKM. V dropped 6 bases and J dropped 5; count of bases not matched to a gene: 8. CDR3 size: 14 residues. The chain's CDR3 is CASSPGQGSYGYTF. The CDR3 DNA sequence: TGTGCCAGCAGCCCCGGACAGGGCTCATATGGCTACACCTTC.

The J gene is TRBJ1-2, the V gene TRBV2; no reliable D call. Germline CDR1 is SNHLY and CDR2 is FYNNEI. V was cut by 6 bases and J by 6 bases, with 14 bases left in between. The length of the CDR3 is 13 residues. CDR3 in DNA: TGTGCCAGCAGCAAAATACCCCCAGATGGCTACACCTTC. Amino acid sequence: CASSKIPPDGYTF.

This clone showed up just a few times. The rearrangement links TRBV28 to TRBJ1-2; tentative D call: TRBD1 (6 bases). V lost 7 bases, J lost 5 bases, and 20 bases lay in between. This CDR3 comprises 15 residues. CDR1 is MDHEN, CDR2 SYDVKM, per germline. The CDR3 bases are TGTGCCAGCATTAGGGGGTCGACGGTTAGATATGGCTACACCTTC. Translating gives CASIRGSTVRYGYTF.

V and J are TRBV29-1 and TRBJ1-4; 9 bases map to TRBD1. Germline lookup yields CDR1 SQVTM and CDR2 ANQGSEA. This CDR3 spans 13 amino acids. The ends lost 7 bases at V and 7 bases at J; junction bases unmatched: 7. CDR3 amino acids: CSAWDRVTEKLFF. CDR3 nucleotide sequence: TGCAGCGCCTGGGACAGGGTAACTGAAAAACTGTTTTTT.

The chain uses TRBV6-4 and TRBJ1-6, with 7 positions matching TRBD1. Germline CDR1 is MRHNA and CDR2 is SNTAGT. The CDR3 runs 17 residues. The trim removed 3 bases at V and 8 bases at J, leaving 13 bases unmatched. CDR3 protein: CASSDGPTGRVDSPLHF. In nucleotides, the CDR3 is TGTGCCAGCAGTGATGGGCCGACAGGGCGAGTTGATTCACCCCTCCACTTT.

The rearrangement uses TRBV9 and TRBJ2-7; perhaps TRBD1 as D (6 bases). V was trimmed by 4 bases and J by 0 bases, leaving 11 bases between them. Germline values: CDR1 SGDLS, CDR2 YYNGEE. This CDR3 spans 14 amino acids. CDR3 residues: CASSRDTASYEQYF. The CDR3 region has the DNA TGTGCCAGCAGCCGGGACACCGCCTCCTACGAGCAGTACTTC.

This clone turned up a few times. The chain joins TRBV2 to TRBJ1-5; the match to TRBD1 covers 9 bases. J gave up 7 bases and V 8 bases, and 12 bases lay outside the gene matches. Germline-derived CDR1 and CDR2 are SNHLY and FYNNEI. The CDR3 runs to 15 residues. In DNA, the CDR3 is TGTGCCAGCTGTGGAACAGGGGGCGCCGGCCAGCCCCAGCATTTT. Its protein is CASCGTGGAGQPQHF.

The chain combines TRBV10-3 with TRBJ1-5; 9 bases are shared with TRBD1. The trim removed 2 bases at V and 6 bases at J, leaving 5 bases unmatched. CDR3 length: 15 amino acids. Germline CDR1 ENHRY, CDR2 SYGVKD. CDR3 loop: CAISEGDRVGQPQHF. The CDR3 DNA reads as TGTGCCATCAGTGAGGGGGACAGGGTGGGTCAGCCCCAGCATTTT.

The rearrangement links TRBV6-5 to TRBJ2-7; 12 bases map to TRBD2. The CDR3 has 16 amino acids. Germline CDR1 is MNHEY and CDR2 is SVGAGI. V lost 0 bases and J lost 6; bases outside the gene matches: 6. The CDR3, as DNA: TGTGCCAGCAGTTACTCGACTAGCGGGAGATTCTGCGAGCAGTACTTC. Amino acid sequence: CASSYSTSGRFCEQYF.

The rearrangement links TRBV3-1 (or the pseudogene TRBV3-2) to TRBJ2-2, with D unclear. Between the trimmed V and J ends, which lost 4 bases and 4 bases, there was a span of 7 bases. The CDR3 length is 13 residues. CDR1 is LGHDT, CDR2 YNNKEL, per germline (reference sequence). CDR3 protein: CASSLRITGELFF. The CDR3 DNA reads TGTGCCAGCAGCCTTCGTATCACCGGGGAGCTGTTTTTT.

The rearrangement joins TRBV7-2 to TRBJ2-7; TRBD2 matches at 7 bases. Germline V gene sequence: CDR1 SGHTA, CDR2 FQGNSA. V lost 4 bases and J lost 3; bases outside the gene matches: 12. This CDR3 is 16 amino acids long. DNA for the CDR3: TGTGCCAGCAGCTCGCTGGGGCGGGGGATTGTCTACGAGCAGTACTTC. It is translated as CASSSLGRGIVYEQYF.

This clone was seen a single time. The chain employs TRBV27 and TRBJ2-2; 9 nucleotides align to TRBD1. The V gene's germline CDR1 is MNHEY and CDR2 SMNVEV (reference sequence). The CDR3 spans 17 residues. Trimming cost V 3 bases and J 6 bases; bases outside gene matches: 11. The DNA of the CDR3 is TGTGCCAGCAGTTTTCTGGTTGTACAGGGGGCCCCCGGGGAGCTGTTTTTT. This sequence encodes CASSFLVVQGAPGELFF.

This clone was observed a single time. The CDR3 loop reads CAWSARPFQETQYF. CDR3 coding DNA: TGTGCCTGGAGTGCCCGCCCTTTCCAGGAGACCCAGTACTTC. The V gene is TRBV30, the J gene TRBJ2-5, with no clear D. The CDR3 length is 14 residues. V was cut by 1 base and J by 5 bases, with 14 bases left in between. From germline, CDR1 is GTSNPN and CDR2 SVGIG (reference sequence).

The chain joins TRBV5-1 to TRBJ1-6, with a weak D call TRBD1 (6 bases). The CDR3 spans 16 residues. The V gene's germline CDR1 is SGHRS and CDR2 YFSETQ. V was cut by 5 bases and J by 5 bases, with 17 bases left in between. The CDR3 protein is CASRPPEQGNNSPLHF. The CDR3 DNA is TGCGCCAGCAGACCCCCCGAACAGGGAAATAATTCACCCCTCCACTTT.

V and J are TRBV7-8 and TRBJ1-2, with 7 bases matching TRBD1. The CDR3 loop spans 14 amino acids. The germline V gene encodes CDR1 SGHVS and CDR2 FQNEAQ. The V and J ends lost 1 base and 8 bases, in that order; junction bases with no gene match: 7. The CDR3 region has the DNA TGTGCCAGCAGCTTAGGTCTACAGGGGCGCGGCTACACCTTC. Its protein is CASSLGLQGRGYTF. Combining the CDR3 with reference TRBV7-8 and TRBJ1-2 gives the whole variable domain GAGVSQSPRYKVAKRGQDVALRCDPISGHVSLFWYQQALGQGPEFLTYFQNEAQLDKSGLPSDRFFAERPEGSVSTLKIQRTQQEDSAVYLCASSLGLQGRGYTFGSGTRLTVV.

CDR3 nucleotide sequence: TGTGCCAGCAGCTCCTGGACAGGGGGAAATGAAAAACTGTTTTTT. Its protein product is CASSSWTGGNEKLFF. The J gene is TRBJ1-4, the V gene TRBV5-6; TRBD1 agrees at 10 bases. Germline-derived CDR1 and CDR2 are SGHDT and YYEEEE. This CDR3 has 15 amino acids. Trimming cost V 3 bases and J 5 bases; bases outside gene matches: 4. Drawing the rest from reference TRBV5-6 and TRBJ1-4, the complete variable domain is DAGVTQSPTHLIKTRGQQVTLRCSPKSGHDTVSWYQQALGQGPQFIFQYYEEEERQRGNFPDRFSGHQFPNYSSELNVNALLLGDSALYLCASSSWTGGNEKLFFGSGTQLSVL.

This chain uses TRBV9 with TRBJ2-1; 11 nucleotides line up with TRBD2. J was trimmed by 4 bases and V by 4 bases; bases with no gene match: 4. The CDR3 contains 15 residues. Germline V gene sequence: CDR1 SGDLS, CDR2 YYNGEE. CDR3 loop: CASSPRLAGYNEQFF. The DNA of the CDR3 is TGTGCCAGCAGCCCCCGACTAGCGGGGTACAATGAGCAGTTCTTC.